This TCR beta chain came from a study of neurological immune-mediated disorders. This CDR3 has 13 amino acids. CDR1 is SQVTM and CDR2 is ANQGSEA in the germline V gene. V was pared by 4 bases and J by 7 bases, with 14 bases between. Each CDR3 protein gets one entry after TCRdb re-called the 5' RACE reads with MiXCR. The sample has under 80,000 distinct CDR3 sequences, 4.5% to 5.5% seen once. The chain carries TRBV29-1 and TRBJ2-1, with D tentatively TRBD2 (6 bases). This clonotype was sampled from a woman between 50 and 59 years old with multiple sclerosis. Input material: PBMCs. CDR3 sequence reads: CSVAPLAGNEQFF. The CDR3 DNA reads as TGCAGCGTTGCTCCCTTGGCGGGGAATGAGCAGTTCTTC.